The 25 T cell receptor beta chains presented below share a single source sample, sequenced in a study of post-analysis software for immune sequencing data. TCR beta cDNA libraries had unique molecular identifiers. TCRdb passed the PCR reads through MiXCR, listing each CDR3 protein once. Here the sample spans hundreds of thousands of distinct CDR3 sequences, approximately 37% being singletons. No antigen has been assigned to these receptors. Study-wide results and caveats: Patients showed TRBV5-6, TRBV5-1 and TRBV20-1 among a few TRBV segments more frequent than in controls.

Sequencing was performed on blood. The receptors come from a girl under 10 years old with multiple sclerosis.

V usage is TRBV6-1 and J usage is TRBJ2-7; 11 bases match TRBD2. CDR3 length: 15 amino acids. Germline trimming cut 4 bases from V and 2 bases from J; bases unmatched to any gene: 4. The germline CDR1 and CDR2 sequences are MNHNS and SASEGT. The CDR3 coding sequence is TGTGCCAGCAGTGTGCTAGCGGGGGGCACCTACGAGCAGTACTTC. Its translation: CASSVLAGGTYEQYF.

The rearrangement joins TRBV7-9 to TRBJ2-1, with 8 bases identical to TRBD1. CDR3 size: 12 residues. Unmatched junction bases numbered 5, after V lost 6 bases and J lost 10 bases. Per the germline V gene, CDR1 is SEHNR and CDR2 is FQNEAQ (reference sequence). CDR3 bases: TGTGCCAGCAGACAGACAGGGGAGGAGCAGTTCTTC. It is translated as CASRQTGEEQFF.

This clonotype showed up just a few times. The gene calls are TRBV29-1 and TRBJ2-1; 7 positions agree with TRBD2. The CDR3 contains 14 residues. Looked up from germline, CDR1 is SQVTM and CDR2 is ANQGSEA. Germline trimming cut 7 bases from V and 6 bases from J; bases unmatched to any gene: 12. The CDR3, as DNA: TGCAGCGCAACAGGCTGGGCGGGGGTCAATGAGCAGTTCTTC. This gives the protein CSATGWAGVNEQFF.

The sample holds one count of this clonotype. This chain connects TRBV9 to TRBJ2-3, with TRBD2 identical over 7 bases. The CDR3 spans 18 residues. The ends lost 2 bases at V and 3 bases at J; junction bases unmatched: 15. CDR1 and CDR2 (germline): SGDLS, YYNGEE. This CDR3 reads CASSVSGSGAGATDTQYF. DNA of the CDR3: TGTGCCAGCAGCGTCTCCGGCTCGGGTGCGGGAGCAACAGATACGCAGTATTTT.

The chain combines TRBV6-2 or TRBV6-3 with TRBJ1-5, with D possibly matching TRBD1 (6 bases). This CDR3 region has 13 residues. Looked up from germline, CDR1 is MNHEY and CDR2 is SVGEGT. V lost 8 bases to trimming and J lost 1 base, with 9 bases between them. This chain's CDR3 is CASRDKSNQPQHF. The CDR3 DNA follows: TGTGCCAGCCGGGACAAGAGCAATCAGCCCCAGCATTTT.

This clonotype came up a few times. The V call is TRBV3-1, the J call TRBJ2-7; D is ambiguous. The end of the DNA fits TRBJ2-4 better, so the J call may be wrong. Germline-derived CDR1 and CDR2 are LGHDT and YNNKEL (reference sequence). CDR3 length equals 14 residues. The CDR3 DNA is TGTGCCAGCAGCCACAGCGATCCCAAAAACATTCAGTACTTC. This encodes CASSHSDPKNIQYF.

This rearrangement joins TRBV4-1 to TRBJ2-1; 7 nucleotides agree with TRBD2. Germline V gives CDR1 MGHRA, CDR2 YSYEKL. The CDR3 extends over 15 amino acids. Losses at the gene ends were 3 bases for V and 6 bases for J; bases not matched to a gene: 8. The CDR3 loop reads CASSHPARGINEQFF. The CDR3 DNA follows: TGCGCCAGCAGCCACCCGGCGCGGGGGATCAATGAGCAGTTCTTC.

The gene calls are TRBV7-3 and TRBJ1-1, with D possibly matching TRBD1 (6 bases). The ends were cut back, 5 bases at V and 8 bases at J, with 15 bases in the middle. This CDR3 has 13 amino acids. The V gene's germline CDR1 is SGHTA and CDR2 FQGTGA. The CDR3 region has the DNA TGTGCCAGCAGCGCCAACAGGGACTCCGAAGCTTTCTTT. Protein product: CASSANRDSEAFF.

The CDR3 nucleotides read TGTGCCAGCAGCCATATGCGGGCCTTTGGGGAGACCCAGTACTTC. It yields the protein CASSHMRAFGETQYF. This chain connects TRBV3-1 to TRBJ2-5; D is perhaps TRBD2 (5 bases). This CDR3 comprises 15 residues. V was trimmed by 3 bases and J by 5 bases, leaving 16 bases between them. Germline V CDR1 and CDR2: LGHDT, YNNKEL (reference sequence).

V gene TRBV28 combines with J gene TRBJ2-4; no reliable D call. V lost 7 bases and J 8 bases, leaving 15 bases between the germline ends. The CDR3 contains 13 residues. From germline, CDR1 is MDHEN and CDR2 SYDVKM. CDR3 sequence (DNA): TGTGCCAGCAACCAACCCATGCGCGACATTCAGTACTTC. Translation gives CASNQPMRDIQYF. The full variable domain, in which reference TRBV28 and TRBJ2-4 provide the parts outside the CDR3, is DVKVTQSSRYLVKRTGEKVFLECVQDMDHENMFWYRQDPGLGLRLIYFSYDVKMKEKGDIPEGYSVSREKKERFSLILESASTNQTSMYLCASNQPMRDIQYFGAGTRLSVL.

The rearrangement uses TRBV10-3 and TRBJ2-7, with D perhaps matching TRBD2 (5 bases). Per the germline V gene, CDR1 is ENHRY and CDR2 is SYGVKD. The V end was cut by 2 bases, the J end by 0 bases, with 8 bases between. This CDR3 comprises 14 residues. CDR3 protein: CAISETGLSYEQYF. In DNA, the CDR3 is TGTGCCATCAGTGAGACCGGACTCTCCTACGAGCAGTACTTC.

The sample holds one count of this clonotype. The chain uses TRBV10-3 and TRBJ2-5; 14 bases match TRBD2. Germline CDR1 and CDR2: ENHRY and SYGVKD. V gave up 4 bases and J gave up 3 bases; unmatched junction bases: 10. The CDR3 runs to 18 residues. The CDR3 sequence: CAISGGSGTSGGKETQYF. The DNA of the CDR3 is TGTGCCATCAGTGGAGGATCAGGGACTAGCGGGGGTAAAGAGACCCAGTACTTC.

The chain combines TRBV2 with TRBJ2-6; D may be TRBD1 (5 bases). CDR3 length: 15 residues. The V end was cut by 7 bases, the J end by 4 bases, with 14 bases between. The germline CDR1 and CDR2 sequences are SNHLY and FYNNEI. CDR3 in DNA: TGTGCCAGCACAGGGATTGGCGTGGGGGCCAACGTCCTGACTTTC. Translated: CASTGIGVGANVLTF.

The chain employs TRBV5-1 and TRBJ1-1, with D unclear. The CDR3 spans 15 residues. CDR1 SGHRS and CDR2 YFSETQ come from the germline V gene. The V gene lost 0 bases and the J gene lost 0 bases, with 9 bases spanning the gap. The CDR3 loop reads CASSLAEGMNTEAFF. Written as DNA, the CDR3 is TGCGCCAGCAGCTTGGCCGAAGGGATGAACACTGAAGCTTTCTTT.

This clonotype was counted a single time. The chain uses TRBV6-5 and TRBJ2-7; 7 bases line up with TRBD1. After removal of 5 bases from V and 1 base from J, the junction contained 8 bases not matched to a gene. The CDR3 is 15 residues long. Germline-derived CDR1 and CDR2 are MNHEY and SVGAGI. The DNA of the CDR3 is TGTGCCAGCAGTCCAGGGACAGTACCTTCCTACGAGCAGTACTTC. It translates to CASSPGTVPSYEQYF.

In nucleotides, the CDR3 is TGCGCCAGCAGCCAAGAAAGGGTACAGGCCTCCGGGGCGTATGGCTACACCTTC. Protein product: CASSQERVQASGAYGYTF. The genes are TRBV4-1 and TRBJ1-2, with a possible D match to TRBD1 (5 bases). The V gene lost 0 bases and the J gene lost 5 bases, with 22 bases spanning the gap. This CDR3 contains 18 residues. Germline-derived CDR1 and CDR2 are MGHRA and YSYEKL.

The rearrangement uses TRBV2 and TRBJ2-6; weak D call: TRBD1 (5 bases). In germline, CDR1 is SNHLY, CDR2 FYNNEI. The CDR3 contains 16 residues. V lost 6 bases and J lost 0, with 12 bases in between. CDR3 nucleotide sequence: TGTGCCAGCAGCCCTATTAGGGGCTCTGGGGCCAACGTCCTGACTTTC. Residues: CASSPIRGSGANVLTF.

This chain joins TRBV7-2 and TRBJ1-2, with D unresolved. The germline V and J ends were trimmed by 8 bases and 10 bases, with 26 bases remaining between them. Germline CDR1 reads SGHTA; CDR2 reads FQGNSA. CDR3 length: 15 amino acids. This CDR3 reads CASVFVLSSAAAYTF. The CDR3 region has the DNA TGTGCCAGCGTTTTCGTACTCTCCTCGGCTGCGGCCTACACCTTC.

The sample holds a few counts of this clonotype. This chain uses TRBV28 with TRBJ2-5, with D maybe TRBD1 (6 bases). This CDR3 is 17 amino acids long. Trimming removed 5 bases from V and 2 bases from J, with 21 bases in between. The V gene's germline CDR1 is MDHEN and CDR2 SYDVKM. The CDR3 spells CASSPLTFTGRQETQYF. CDR3 sequence (DNA): TGTGCCAGCAGTCCACTTACCTTTACAGGGCGACAAGAGACCCAGTACTTC.

The chain carries TRBV5-5 and TRBJ2-1; D remains unclear. This CDR3 contains 11 residues. Looked up from germline, CDR1 is SGHKS and CDR2 is YYEKEE (reference sequence). V was cut by 5 bases and J by 12 bases, with 12 bases left in between. For the CDR3, the DNA is TGTGCCAGCAGTCCTAGTTGGATGCAGTTCTTC. It translates to CASSPSWMQFF.

The V call is TRBV5-4, the J call TRBJ2-7; 11 bases align to TRBD1. The CDR3 length is 15 residues. Germline CDR1 SGHNT, CDR2 YYREEE (reference sequence). Trimming removed 1 base from V and 2 bases from J; junction bases left unmatched: 2. Here the CDR3 DNA reads TGTGCCAGCAGCTTGTGGGGACAGGGGGCCTACGAGCAGTACTTC. Encoded protein: CASSLWGQGAYEQYF.

For the CDR3, the DNA is TGTGCCAGCAGCTTAGCTATTGGGGAACGAGGGTACGAGCAGTACTTC. Translation gives CASSLAIGERGYEQYF. The V and J genes are TRBV7-9 and TRBJ2-7; a weak D match, TRBD2 (5 bases). V was clipped by 0 bases and J by 4 bases, with 16 bases between them. This CDR3 region has 16 residues. CDR1 SEHNR and CDR2 FQNEAQ come from the germline V gene (reference sequence). Filled out from reference TRBV7-9 and TRBJ2-7, the complete variable domain reads DTGVSQNPRHKITKRGQNVTFRCDPISEHNRLYWYRQTLGQGPEFLTYFQNEAQLEKSRLLSDRFSAERPKGSFSTLEIQRTEQGDSAMYLCASSLAIGERGYEQYFGPGTRLTVT.

This rearrangement joins TRBV19 to TRBJ1-4, with 8 bases matching TRBD1. With 5 bases clipped from V and 3 bases from J, the junction kept 5 bases outside the gene matches. The CDR3 spans 15 residues. Germline V lookup: CDR1 LNHDA, CDR2 SQIVND (reference sequence). The CDR3 bases are TGTGCCAGTAGTGCGACGGACAGGGCTAATGAAAAACTGTTTTTT. Protein sequence: CASSATDRANEKLFF.

J is TRBJ2-5 and V is TRBV2; a possible D gene is TRBD1 (6 bases). V lost 7 bases to trimming and J lost 4 bases, with 19 bases between them. The CDR3 is made up of 15 amino acids. Looked up from germline, CDR1 is SNHLY and CDR2 is FYNNEI. The CDR3 spells CASTLQGLSVETQYF. The DNA for the CDR3 is TGTGCCAGCACCCTACAGGGTTTATCGGTAGAGACCCAGTACTTC.

The chain joins TRBV20-1 to TRBJ2-7; no firm D call. The V end was cut by 6 bases, the J end by 4 bases, with 13 bases between. Germline values: CDR1 DFQATT, CDR2 SNEGSKA (reference sequence). This CDR3 spans 12 amino acids. CDR3 sequence: CSAVSVAYEQYV. CDR3 coding DNA: TGCAGTGCGGTGTCCGTTGCATACGAGCAGTACGTC.